This T cell receptor (beta chain) is from a study of chemoradiotherapy in HPV16-positive cancers. Study-level information: Functional T-cell assays on two HPV16-positive patients' cells defined candidate HPV-specific clones and common TCR motifs.

Study-wide points: Better recurrence-free survival went with HPV-responsive T-cell expansion in HPV16-positive patients. During treatment, candidate HPV-specific clones and E7-related motifs expanded in tumor.

On this clone itself: What it binds is not known.

Sequencing used immunoSEQ multiplex PCR; TCRdb keeps in-frame clones, though not all of them. The repertoire includes fewer than 9,500 clones, roughly 84% of them detected once, and under 4% sits in the top ten. Samples were taken several times over chemoradiotherapy. The material was tumor tissue, obtained from a patient who underwent chemoradiotherapy. The sequence was obtained from a human donor with HPV-associated anogenital cancer.

CDR3 DNA: TGTGCCAGCAGCTTGGGGACAGCACGAGCCTACGAGCAGTACTTC. Its translation: CASSLGTARAYEQYF. This chain joins TRBV5-5 and TRBJ2-7; D may be TRBD1 (6 bases). Trimming left V 0 bases short and J 2 bases short, with 12 bases between. This CDR3 is built from 15 residues. CDR1 and CDR2 (germline): SGHKS, YYEKEE (reference sequence).